The text below deals with one T cell receptor beta chain. One junction end disagrees with the germline gene, perhaps due to a read error. Germline CDR1 is SSHAT and CDR2 is FNYEAQ (reference sequence). The CDR3 has 16 amino acids. Produced via immunoSEQ multiplex PCR; TCRdb's table is partial and in-frame only. The table lists about 50,000 clones, about nine tenths of them singletons. The sample originates from a study of T cell clonotyping in hematopoietic cell transplantation. Time point: recipient sample about 28 days before transplant, after cytoreduction. The clonotype was recovered from a man in his sixties with biphenotypic leukemia. Some clones in this sample may be carry-over from other donors' samples. The chain couples TRBV7-7 to TRBJ2-5, with D tentatively TRBD1 (5 bases). Material: peripheral blood mononuclear cells, obtained before stem cell transplant. The chain's CDR3 is CASSLRVGLPRETQYF. DNA for the CDR3: TGTGCTAGCAGCCTCAGGGTGGGCCTCCCCCGGGAGACCCAGTACTTC.